Presented here are 28 T cell receptor beta chains from one specimen sequenced in a study of metastatic and nonmetastatic thyroid tumors. Before thyroid surgery, none of the patients had received any treatment. From the PCR reads, TCRdb re-called clones with MiXCR. The sample consists of approximately 17,000 clones, 25% of them appearing once. The specimen sequenced was adjacent normal tissue. Source of these receptors: a female donor with papillary thyroid cancer or a benign thyroid nodule (not recorded which). Some clones in this sample may be carry-over from other donors' samples.

The chain combines TRBV9 with TRBJ2-7; the match to TRBD1 covers 7 bases. The junction had 7 bases not matched to a gene; V was cut back by 2 bases and J by 8 bases. Per germline, CDR1 SGDLS and CDR2 YYNGEE. The CDR3 sequence is 13 residues long. DNA of the CDR3: TGTGCCAGCAGCGTGGGACAGAGTGGAAAGCAGTACTTC. It is translated as CASSVGQSGKQYF.

This clone has just a few counts. The rearrangement links TRBV30 to TRBJ2-2; D is undetermined. The germline V and J ends were trimmed by 0 bases and 5 bases, with 4 bases remaining between them. The CDR3 sequence is 12 residues long. The germline V gene encodes CDR1 GTSNPN and CDR2 SVGIG (reference sequence). The CDR3: CAWSVRTGELFF. In nucleotides, the CDR3 is TGTGCCTGGAGTGTACGGACCGGGGAGCTGTTTTTT. Filled out from reference TRBV30 and TRBJ2-2, the complete variable domain reads SQTIHQWPATLVQPVGSPLSLECTVEGTSNPNLYWYRQAAGRGLQLLFYSVGIGQISSEVPQNLSASRPQDRQFILSSKKLLLSDSGFYLCAWSVRTGELFFGEGSRLTVL.

V is TRBV28 and J is TRBJ2-7; 7 positions match TRBD1. CDR1 and CDR2 from the germline V gene are MDHEN and SYDVKM. The CDR3 is made up of 15 amino acids. The ends lost 5 bases at V and 4 bases at J; junction bases unmatched: 11. The chain's CDR3 is CASSERPGGQYEQYF. The DNA for the CDR3 is TGTGCCAGCAGTGAACGCCCAGGGGGTCAATACGAGCAGTACTTC.

V and J are TRBV5-1 and TRBJ1-5; perhaps TRBD1 as D (6 bases). This CDR3 region has 13 residues. V shed 5 bases and J shed 6 bases, with 12 bases lying between them. Germline V gene lookup returns CDR1 SGHRS and CDR2 YFSETQ. CDR3 DNA: TGCGCCAGCAGTCGAACAGGGAGTCAGCCCCAGCATTTT. This gives the protein CASSRTGSQPQHF. Filled out from reference TRBV5-1 and TRBJ1-5, the complete variable domain reads KAGVTQTPRYLIKTRGQQVTLSCSPISGHRSVSWYQQTPGQGLQFLFEYFSETQRNKGNFPGRFSGRQFSNSRSEMNVSTLELGDSALYLCASSRTGSQPQHFGDGTRLSIL.

The CDR3 here is CASSLRRSGNSPLHF. The DNA for the CDR3 is TGCGCCAGCAGCTTGCGGCGCAGCGGTAATTCACCCCTCCACTTT. The chain couples TRBV5-1 to TRBJ1-6; D gene unclear. Germline CDR1 is SGHRS and CDR2 is YFSETQ. The V gene lost 1 base and the J gene lost 6 bases, with 11 bases spanning the gap. CDR3 length equals 15 residues.

This chain joins TRBV27 and TRBJ1-1, with a weak D call TRBD1 (6 bases). V gave up 6 bases and J gave up 9 bases, with 14 bases separating them. Germline V gene data show CDR1 as MNHEY and CDR2 as SMNVEV (reference sequence). This CDR3 is 12 amino acids long. The CDR3 here is CASSSNRAKAFF. CDR3 bases: TGTGCCAGCAGCTCAAACAGGGCAAAAGCTTTCTTT.

This clone was detected only a few times. CDR3 region: CASRRLTSDTEAFF. CDR3 bases: TGTGCCAGCAGGAGACTTACGTCAGACACTGAAGCTTTCTTT. The V gene is TRBV6-1, the J gene TRBJ1-1; D unresolved. Germline V gives CDR1 MNHNS, CDR2 SASEGT. This CDR3 region has 14 residues. V lost 6 bases, J lost 3 bases, and 14 bases lay in between.

This clone was seen more than once but under ten times. This chain uses TRBV11-1 with TRBJ2-5, with 10 bases identical to TRBD1. V shed 5 bases and J 5 bases; nucleotides not matched to a gene: 11. CDR3 length: 16 amino acids. Germline CDR1 SGHAT, CDR2 FQDESV (reference sequence). CDR3 coding DNA: TGTGCCAGCAGCAACCGGGACAGGGGTGTTTTCGAGACCCAGTACTTC. As protein: CASSNRDRGVFETQYF. Filled out from reference TRBV11-1 and TRBJ2-5, the complete variable domain reads EAEVAQSPRYKITEKSQAVAFWCDPISGHATLYWYRQILGQGPELLVQFQDESVVDDSQLPKDRFSAERLKGVDSTLKIQPAELGDSAMYLCASSNRDRGVFETQYFGPGTRLLVL.

The J gene is TRBJ1-5, the V gene TRBV20-1; TRBD1 might be the D (5 bases). The germline V gene encodes CDR1 DFQATT and CDR2 SNEGSKA (reference sequence). The germline V and J ends were trimmed by 8 bases and 0 bases, with 17 bases remaining between them. This CDR3 comprises 15 residues. This CDR3 reads CSCNSGDHSNQPQHF. The CDR3 nucleotides are TGCAGTTGCAATAGTGGGGACCATAGCAATCAGCCCCAGCATTTT.

This clone was counted many times. The CDR3 DNA follows: TGTGCCAGCAGGCCTGGACTAGCGGGAGGGGGGTACGAGCAGTACTTC. This sequence encodes CASRPGLAGGGYEQYF. The chain uses TRBV12-3 or TRBV12-4 and TRBJ2-7; 15 nucleotides line up with TRBD2. There are 16 residues in the CDR3. V shed 6 bases and J 4 bases; nucleotides not matched to a gene: 7.

Judged by abundance, this clone is medium-sized. The chain is built from TRBV20-1 and TRBJ1-2; 7 bases are a match to TRBD1. The CDR3 spans 13 residues. Germline loops: CDR1 DFQATT, CDR2 SNEGSKA (reference sequence). After removal of 1 base from V and 8 bases from J, the junction contained 7 bases not matched to a gene. The CDR3 sequence: CSARGTGQKGYTF. The CDR3, as DNA: TGCAGTGCTAGAGGGACAGGCCAGAAAGGCTACACCTTC.

This rearrangement joins TRBV6-2 or TRBV6-3 to TRBJ1-2; 7 bases are a match to TRBD1. The CDR3 runs 13 residues. The V and J ends lost 8 bases and 2 bases, in that order; junction bases with no gene match: 5. CDR1 and CDR2 from the germline V gene are MNHEY and SVGEGT. DNA for the CDR3: TGTGCCAGCGCCCCAGGGGGAAACTATGGCTACACCTTC. This translates into CASAPGGNYGYTF.

This chain uses TRBV10-1 with TRBJ2-2; 9 bases fit TRBD2. Germline CDR1 WNHNN, CDR2 SYGVQD (reference sequence). The CDR3 spans 15 residues. V dropped 7 bases and J dropped 1; count of bases not matched to a gene: 4. The CDR3 nucleotides read TGCGCCAGCACCAGACTAGCGGAGAACACCGGGGAGCTGTTTTTT. Its translation: CASTRLAENTGELFF.

This clone showed up just a few times. This sequence joins TRBV6-6 and TRBJ1-6; possible D gene TRBD1, 5 bases. Germline V gives CDR1 MNHNY, CDR2 SVGAGI (reference sequence). Trimming took 2 bases from V and 7 from J, leaving 12 bases between them. The CDR3 contains 15 residues. Here the CDR3 reads CASSYAGSGNSPLHF. Here the CDR3 DNA reads TGTGCCAGCAGTTACGCAGGGAGCGGCAATTCACCCCTCCACTTT.

This clone occurred a few times. The chain employs TRBV7-1 and TRBJ2-1; the D is unclear. TRBV7-1 is classed as an ORF, of uncertain function. The CDR3 sequence is 19 residues long. V gave up 3 bases and J gave up 3 bases, with 24 bases separating them. CDR3: CASSSVVIGGSSGYNEQFF. The CDR3 nucleotides read TGTGCCAGCAGCTCCGTCGTAATCGGTGGGTCCTCGGGCTACAATGAGCAGTTCTTC.

This chain joins TRBV20-1 and TRBJ2-7, with D perhaps being TRBD1 or TRBD2 (5 bases each). The CDR3 is 14 residues long. V shed 5 bases and J shed 3 bases, with 17 bases lying between them. Germline V gene lookup returns CDR1 DFQATT and CDR2 SNEGSKA (reference sequence). CDR3 in amino acids: CSAGQRGLYYEQYF. CDR3 nucleotides: TGCAGTGCTGGACAACGGGGTCTCTACTACGAGCAGTACTTC.

The V and J genes are TRBV12-3 or TRBV12-4 and TRBJ1-3; D is perhaps TRBD1 (6 bases). The CDR3 has 12 amino acids. Trimming removed 5 bases from V and 7 bases from J, with 9 bases in between. This CDR3 reads CASSPDSNTIYF. CDR3 nucleotides: TGTGCCAGCAGTCCGGACAGTAACACCATATATTTT.

The table lists this clone with many counts. This sample includes further DNA sequences coding for the same CDR3. The CDR3 nucleotides are TGCAGCGTTGAAGAGGCGGGGGGCTATGGCTACACCTTC. Its protein is CSVEEAGGYGYTF. This chain links TRBV29-1 with TRBJ1-2, with D tentatively TRBD1 (5 bases). Trimming shortened V by 0 bases and J by 4 bases, and 9 bases separated the two germline ends. Germline-derived CDR1 and CDR2 are SQVTM and ANQGSEA. This CDR3 spans 13 amino acids.

CDR3 protein: CASSPRARSSYEQYF. The CDR3 DNA follows: TGTGCCAGCAGCCCGCGTGCCAGGAGCTCCTACGAGCAGTACTTC. The J gene is TRBJ2-7, the V gene TRBV28; D ambiguous. Germline V CDR1 and CDR2: MDHEN, SYDVKM. Trimming stripped 6 bases from V and 0 bases from J, with 15 bases between. The CDR3 is 15 residues long. Combining the CDR3 with reference TRBV28 and TRBJ2-7 gives the whole variable domain DVKVTQSSRYLVKRTGEKVFLECVQDMDHENMFWYRQDPGLGLRLIYFSYDVKMKEKGDIPEGYSVSREKKERFSLILESASTNQTSMYLCASSPRARSSYEQYFGPGTRLTVT.

In this sample, this clone turned up a few times. The junction shows a germline mismatch at one end, possibly a read error. CDR3 in amino acids: CSARVGARPTMDF. The DNA for the CDR3 is TGCAGTGCTAGAGTAGGGGCTCGCCCCACCATGGACTTC. The V call is TRBV20-1, the J call TRBJ2-7; a possible D gene is TRBD1 (5 bases). Germline V lookup: CDR1 DFQATT, CDR2 SNEGSKA (reference sequence). The CDR3 contains 13 residues.

This clone was seen ten or more times. It may be a read error: a sequence one base away is much more abundant. J is TRBJ2-1 and V is TRBV20-1, with D perhaps matching TRBD2 (7 bases). Germline lookup yields CDR1 DFQATT and CDR2 SNEGSKA (reference sequence). This CDR3 comprises 12 residues. The V and J ends lost 6 bases and 9 bases respectively, with 15 bases between them. The CDR3, as DNA: TGCAGTGCCTTTAGGGGGGGGTGTGAGCAGTTCTTC. Protein product: CSAFRGGCEQFF.

The chain uses TRBV24-1 and TRBJ2-1; tentatively, D is TRBD1 (6 bases). Germline CDR1 KGHDR, CDR2 SFDVKD. The CDR3 covers 14 residues. V lost 5 bases and J 8 bases, leaving 15 bases between the germline ends. The CDR3 bases are TGTGCCACCAGTGCAGGACAGCCCTCCGATGAGCAGTTCTTC. It encodes CATSAGQPSDEQFF.

This clone was seen a handful of times. The V and J genes are TRBV19 and TRBJ2-1; D possibly uses TRBD1 or TRBD2 (6 bases each). Per the germline V gene, CDR1 is LNHDA and CDR2 is SQIVND (reference sequence). V was shortened by 3 bases and J by 16 bases, with 19 bases between the two germline ends. The CDR3 is made up of 13 amino acids. Here the CDR3 DNA reads TGTGCCAGTAGTATGTCTCCCATTGGGGGGCATTTCTTC. Translation gives CASSMSPIGGHFF.

In DNA, the CDR3 is TGTGCCAGCAGGGTGGACAGGGCGAGGCAAGAGACCCAGTACTTC. This gives the protein CASRVDRARQETQYF. The chain uses TRBV2 and TRBJ2-5, with 8 bases lining up with TRBD1. The germline V gene has CDR1 SNHLY and CDR2 FYNNEI. With V trimmed by 6 bases and J by 2 bases, 8 bases remained unmatched. The CDR3 is made up of 15 amino acids.

For the CDR3, the DNA is TGTGCCAGCAGCCGACGGACAGGGAACACCGGGGAGCTGTTTTTT. This codes for CASSRRTGNTGELFF. This rearrangement joins TRBV9 to TRBJ2-2, with 7 bases aligning to TRBD1. J gave up 1 base and V 4 bases, and 4 bases lay outside the gene matches. This CDR3 has 15 residues. CDR1 and CDR2 from the germline V gene are SGDLS and YYNGEE.

The rearrangement uses TRBV20-1 and TRBJ2-7; D possibly uses TRBD1 or TRBD2 (5 bases each). Germline V lookup: CDR1 DFQATT, CDR2 SNEGSKA (reference sequence). V was pared by 3 bases and J by 5 bases, with 17 bases between. This CDR3 is 14 amino acids long. The CDR3 DNA reads TGCAGTGCTAGGGGGGACCCAGGTACGAACGAGCAGTACTTC. It translates to CSARGDPGTNEQYF.

Only one count was recorded for this clone. The J gene is TRBJ2-7, the V gene TRBV5-5, with TRBD1 identical over 8 bases. The CDR3 has 15 amino acids. Germline-derived CDR1 and CDR2 are SGHKS and YYEKEE (reference sequence). V lost 5 bases and J lost 5; bases outside the gene matches: 12. CDR3 sequence reads: CASRYRGYPLDEQYF. CDR3 nucleotide sequence: TGTGCCAGCAGATACAGGGGGTATCCTCTCGACGAGCAGTACTTC. Filled out from reference TRBV5-5 and TRBJ2-7, the complete variable domain reads DAGVTQSPTHLIKTRGQQVTLRCSPISGHKSVSWYQQVLGQGPQFIFQYYEKEERGRGNFPDRFSARQFPNYSSELNVNALLLGDSALYLCASRYRGYPLDEQYFGPGTRLTVT.

The chain uses TRBV11-2 and TRBJ2-1, with TRBD1 identical over 8 bases. In germline, CDR1 is SGHAT, CDR2 FQNNGV. Trimming at V came to 6 bases and at J to 12 bases, leaving 7 bases not matched to a gene. This CDR3 has 12 amino acids. As DNA, the CDR3 is TGTGCCAGCAGACACGGACAGGGCGGGCAGTTCTTC. Its protein product is CASRHGQGGQFF.